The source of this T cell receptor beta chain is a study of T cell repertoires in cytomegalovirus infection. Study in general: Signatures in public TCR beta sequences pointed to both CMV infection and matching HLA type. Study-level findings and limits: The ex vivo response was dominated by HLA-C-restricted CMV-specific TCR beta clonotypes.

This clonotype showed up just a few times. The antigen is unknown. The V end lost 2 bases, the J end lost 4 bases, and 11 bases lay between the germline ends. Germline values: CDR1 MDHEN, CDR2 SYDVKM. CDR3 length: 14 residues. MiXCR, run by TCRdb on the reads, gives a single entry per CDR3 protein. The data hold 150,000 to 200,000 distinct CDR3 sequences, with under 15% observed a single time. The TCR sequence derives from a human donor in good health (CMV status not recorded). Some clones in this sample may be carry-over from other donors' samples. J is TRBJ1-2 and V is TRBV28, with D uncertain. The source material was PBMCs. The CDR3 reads CASSLVSRGYGYTF. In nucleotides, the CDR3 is TGTGCCAGCAGTTTAGTATCGCGAGGCTATGGCTACACCTTC.